The present T cell receptor (beta chain) was sequenced within a study of blood T cell repertoires in COVID-19. Enrolment of Seattle patients took place during active infection, and they were followed longitudinally. Authors' analysis steps: Amplification from reference gene primers served as the basis for estimated nucleated cell counts. Profiled with immunoSEQ multiplex PCR; TCRdb holds only in-frame clones, not every one. D and trimming come from the DNA, and the V and J calls and clone size come from that table. The table has some 400,000 clones, around 87% seen once. This CDR3 contains 16 residues. V shed 0 bases and J 5 bases; nucleotides not matched to a gene: 7. From germline, CDR1 is SGHRS and CDR2 YFSETQ.

The chain links TRBV5-1 to TRBJ2-3, with TRBD2 matching 9 bases. This receptor was identified in a woman under 40 with COVID-19, enrolled during active disease. Sequencing input: peripheral blood. This CDR3 is CASSLVVAGAQDTQYF. CDR3 in DNA: TGCGCCAGCAGCTTGGTGGTAGCGGGAGCACAAGATACGCAGTATTTT.